This T cell receptor beta chain was identified in a study of T cells in women clearing cervical HPV infection. In the case of this clone: Its target is unknown. The read falls 3 residues short of the CDR3 end, and the missing part is taken from the germline J gene.

The germline V gene encodes CDR1 DFQATT and CDR2 SNEGSKA (reference sequence). Trimming removed 6 bases from V and 3 bases from J, with 9 bases in between. CDR3 size: 11 residues. Profiling relied on immunoSEQ multiplex PCR, and the TCRdb table lists in-frame clones only, not all of them. The sample shows around 19,000 clones, and approximately 5% sits with its ten largest clones. The study, taken as a whole, reports: CIN3+ cases had significantly higher TCR richness than controls; evenness did not differ.

The rearrangement uses TRBV20-1 and TRBJ2-7; possible D gene TRBD2, 6 bases. The TCR comes from a woman aged 18-69 years with a cervical HPV16 infection that either progressed to CIN3+ or cleared (not recorded which). Sequenced material: blood buffy coat. The CDR3 loop is CSALDYYEQYF. The covered CDR3 bases are TGCAGTGCGCTGGACTACTACGAG.